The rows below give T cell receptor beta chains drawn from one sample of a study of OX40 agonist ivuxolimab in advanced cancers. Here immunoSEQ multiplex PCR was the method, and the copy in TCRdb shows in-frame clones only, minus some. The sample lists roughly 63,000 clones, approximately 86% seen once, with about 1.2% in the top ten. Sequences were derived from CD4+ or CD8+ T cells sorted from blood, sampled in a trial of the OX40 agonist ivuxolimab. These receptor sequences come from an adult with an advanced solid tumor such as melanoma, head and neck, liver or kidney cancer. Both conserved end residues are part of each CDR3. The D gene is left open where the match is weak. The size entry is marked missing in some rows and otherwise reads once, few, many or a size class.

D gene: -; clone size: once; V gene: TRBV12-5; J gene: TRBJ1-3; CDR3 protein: CASGLLTGQGNSGNTIYF; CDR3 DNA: TGTGCTAGTGGTTTGCTTACGGGCCAGGGGAACTCTGGAAACACCATATATTTT
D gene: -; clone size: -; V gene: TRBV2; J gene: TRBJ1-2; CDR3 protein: CASRPNTDRNYGYTF; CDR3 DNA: TGTGCCAGCAGGCCAAATACTGACAGAAACTATGGCTACACCTTC
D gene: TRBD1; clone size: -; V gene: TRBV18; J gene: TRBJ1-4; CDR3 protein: CASSPLTGTANEKLFF; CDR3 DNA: TGTGCCAGCTCACCGCTCACCGGGACAGCGAACGAAAAACTGTTTTTT
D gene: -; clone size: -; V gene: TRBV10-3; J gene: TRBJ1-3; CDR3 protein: CAISEGARNTIYF; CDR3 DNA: TGTGCCATCAGTGAGGGCGCGAGAAACACCATATATTTT
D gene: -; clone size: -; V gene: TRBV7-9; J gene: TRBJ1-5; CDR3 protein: CASSSQGNQPQHF; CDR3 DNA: TGTGCCAGCAGCTCCCAGGGGAATCAGCCCCAGCATTTT
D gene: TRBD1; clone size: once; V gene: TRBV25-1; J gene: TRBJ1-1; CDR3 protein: CASSAWTGGNTEAFF; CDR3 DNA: TGTGCCAGCAGTGCTTGGACAGGCGGGAACACTGAAGCTTTCTTT
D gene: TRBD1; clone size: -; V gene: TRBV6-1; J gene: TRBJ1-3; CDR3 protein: CASSGTGGPSGNTIYF; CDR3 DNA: TGTGCCAGCAGTGGCACAGGGGGCCCTTCTGGAAACACCATATATTTT
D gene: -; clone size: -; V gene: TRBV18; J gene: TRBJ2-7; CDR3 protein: CASSHGQNYEQYF; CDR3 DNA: TGTGCCAGCTCACACGGACAGAATTACGAGCAGTACTTC
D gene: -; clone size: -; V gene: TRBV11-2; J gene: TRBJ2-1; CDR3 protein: CASSLAGNEQFF; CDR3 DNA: TGTGCCAGCAGCTTAGCTGGGAATGAGCAGTTCTTC
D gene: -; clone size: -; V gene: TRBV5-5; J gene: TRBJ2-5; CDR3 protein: CASSLGHGTQETQYF; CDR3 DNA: TGTGCCAGCAGCTTGGGACACGGAACGCAAGAGACCCAGTACTTC
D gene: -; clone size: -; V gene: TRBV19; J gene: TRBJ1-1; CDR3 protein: CASNPWEGRGTEAFF; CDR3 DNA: TGTGCCAGTAATCCTTGGGAGGGCAGAGGTACTGAAGCTTTCTTT
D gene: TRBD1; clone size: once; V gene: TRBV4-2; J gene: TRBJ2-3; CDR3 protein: CASSQGQGYSTDTQYF; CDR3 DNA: TGTGCCAGCAGCCAAGGACAGGGGTATAGCACAGATACGCAGTATTTT
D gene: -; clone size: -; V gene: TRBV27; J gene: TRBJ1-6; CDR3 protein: CASSLEGTYNSPLHF; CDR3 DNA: TGTGCCAGCAGTTTGGAGGGGACCTATAATTCACCCCTCCACTTT
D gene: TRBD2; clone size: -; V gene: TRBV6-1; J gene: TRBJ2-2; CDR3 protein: CASSEHGLATGELFF; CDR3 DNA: TGTGCCAGCAGTGAACACGGACTAGCGACCGGGGAGCTGTTTTTT
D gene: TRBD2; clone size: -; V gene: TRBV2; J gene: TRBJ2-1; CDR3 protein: CASRLAGLYNEQFF; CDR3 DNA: TGTGCCAGCCGACTAGCGGGGCTCTACAATGAGCAGTTCTTC
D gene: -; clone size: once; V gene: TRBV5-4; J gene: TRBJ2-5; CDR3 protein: CASSLAGSQETQYF; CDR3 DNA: TGTGCCAGCAGCTTGGCCGGCAGCCAAGAGACCCAGTACTTC
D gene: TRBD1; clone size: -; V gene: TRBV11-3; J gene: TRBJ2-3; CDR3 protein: CASSSHGTGGSDTQYF; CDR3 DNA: TGTGCCAGCAGCTCCCATGGGACAGGGGGCTCGGATACGCAGTATTTT
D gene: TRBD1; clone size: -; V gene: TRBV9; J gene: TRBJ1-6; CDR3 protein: CASSAATGGNSPLHF; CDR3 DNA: TGTGCCAGCAGCGCAGCAACAGGGGGAAATTCACCCCTCCACTTT
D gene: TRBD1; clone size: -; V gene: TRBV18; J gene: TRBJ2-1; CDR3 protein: CASSRDRGAPYNEQFF; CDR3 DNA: TGTGCCAGCTCACGCGACAGGGGGGCACCTTACAATGAGCAGTTCTTC
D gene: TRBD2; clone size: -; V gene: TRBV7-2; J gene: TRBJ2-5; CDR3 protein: CASGSGGRLGETQYF; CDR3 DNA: TGTGCCAGCGGATCGGGGGGGCGGTTAGGAGAGACCCAGTACTTC
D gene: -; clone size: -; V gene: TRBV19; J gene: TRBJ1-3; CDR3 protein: CASSIDRFSGNTIYF; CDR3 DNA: TGTGCCAGTAGTATCGACCGTTTCTCTGGAAACACCATATATTTT
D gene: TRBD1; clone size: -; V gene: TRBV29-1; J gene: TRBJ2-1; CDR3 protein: CSVGQGIDNEQFF; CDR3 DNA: TGCAGCGTTGGACAGGGGATTGACAATGAGCAGTTCTTC
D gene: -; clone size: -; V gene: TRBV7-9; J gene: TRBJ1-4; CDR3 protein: CASSPGTSGSNEKLFF; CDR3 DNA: TGTGCCAGCAGTCCCGGGACCTCAGGATCTAATGAAAAACTGTTTTTT
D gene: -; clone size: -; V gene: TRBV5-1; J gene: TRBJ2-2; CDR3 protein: CAAGEGLTPNTGELFF; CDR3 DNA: TGCGCCGCGGGTGAGGGACTCACCCCGAACACCGGGGAGCTGTTTTTT
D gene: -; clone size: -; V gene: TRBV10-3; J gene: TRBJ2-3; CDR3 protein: CAISRQDTTDTQYF; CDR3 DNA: TGTGCCATCAGTCGGCAGGACACCACAGATACGCAGTATTTT
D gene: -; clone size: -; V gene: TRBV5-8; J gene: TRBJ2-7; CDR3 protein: CASSLGGRGLGAYEQYF; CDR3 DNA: TGTGCCAGCAGCTTGGGTGGCCGGGGGTTGGGCGCCTACGAGCAGTACTTC
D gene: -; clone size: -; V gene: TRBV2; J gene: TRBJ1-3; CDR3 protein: CASSVGHLYSGNTIYF; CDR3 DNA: TGTGCCAGCAGTGTTGGGCACCTCTACTCTGGAAACACCATATATTTT
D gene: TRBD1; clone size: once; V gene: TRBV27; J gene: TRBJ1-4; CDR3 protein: CASSPDRGRKLFF; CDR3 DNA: TGTGCCAGCAGCCCGGACAGGGGAAGGAAACTGTTTTTT
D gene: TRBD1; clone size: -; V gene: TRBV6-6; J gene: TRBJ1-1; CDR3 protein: CASCKGTAATEAFF; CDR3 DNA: TGTGCCAGTTGCAAGGGGACAGCGGCCACTGAAGCTTTCTTT
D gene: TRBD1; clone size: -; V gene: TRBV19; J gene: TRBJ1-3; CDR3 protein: CASRDSDSGNTIYF; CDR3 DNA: TGTGCCAGTCGGGACAGCGACTCTGGAAACACCATATATTTT
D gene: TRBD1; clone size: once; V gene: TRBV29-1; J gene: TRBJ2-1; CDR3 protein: CSVASLGTGYNEQFF; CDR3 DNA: TGCAGCGTCGCCTCGCTAGGGACAGGCTACAATGAGCAGTTCTTC
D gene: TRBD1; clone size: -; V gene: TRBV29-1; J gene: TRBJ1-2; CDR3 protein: CSVEVRDRVYGYTF; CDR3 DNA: TGCAGCGTTGAAGTTCGGGACAGGGTCTATGGCTACACCTTC
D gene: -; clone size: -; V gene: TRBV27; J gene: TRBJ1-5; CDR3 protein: CASGSAGRSNQPQHF; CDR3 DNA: TGTGCCAGCGGTTCAGCGGGACGTAGCAATCAGCCCCAGCATTTT
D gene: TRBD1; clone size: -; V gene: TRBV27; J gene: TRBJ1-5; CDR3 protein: CATQGGTGNQPQHF; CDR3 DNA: TGTGCCACGCAGGGGGGGACAGGGAATCAGCCCCAGCATTTT
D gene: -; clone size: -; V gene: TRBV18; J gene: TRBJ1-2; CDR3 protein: CASSPPPFNYGYTF; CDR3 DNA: TGTGCCAGCTCACCACCGCCCTTTAACTATGGCTACACCTTC
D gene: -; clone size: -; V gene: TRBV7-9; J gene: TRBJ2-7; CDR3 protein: CASSLGHFYEQYF; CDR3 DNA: TGTGCCAGCAGCTTAGGTCACTTCTACGAGCAGTACTTC
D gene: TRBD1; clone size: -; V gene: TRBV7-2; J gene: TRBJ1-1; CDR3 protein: CASSLQGAVTEAFF; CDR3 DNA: TGTGCCAGCAGCCTACAGGGGGCTGTCACTGAAGCTTTCTTT
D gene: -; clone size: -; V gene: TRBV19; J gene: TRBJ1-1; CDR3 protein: CASRLFAVNTEAFF; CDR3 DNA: TGTGCCAGTAGATTGTTCGCAGTGAACACTGAAGCTTTCTTT
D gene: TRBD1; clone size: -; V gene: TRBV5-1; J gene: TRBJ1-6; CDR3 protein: CASSLDRGNSPLHF; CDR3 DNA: TGCGCCAGCAGCCTAGACAGGGGAAATTCACCCCTCCACTTT
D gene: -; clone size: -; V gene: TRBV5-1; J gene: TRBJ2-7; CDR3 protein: CASSFGEHSEQYF; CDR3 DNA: TGCGCCAGCAGCTTCGGGGAACACTCCGAGCAGTACTTC
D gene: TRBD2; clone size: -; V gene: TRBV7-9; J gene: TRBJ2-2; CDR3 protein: CASSSSSGFYTGELFF; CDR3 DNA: TGTGCCAGCAGCTCCAGTAGCGGGTTCTACACCGGGGAGCTGTTTTTT
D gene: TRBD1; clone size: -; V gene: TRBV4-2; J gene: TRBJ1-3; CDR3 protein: CASSQVTGAGNTIYF; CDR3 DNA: TGTGCCAGCAGCCAAGTTACAGGGGCTGGAAACACCATATATTTT